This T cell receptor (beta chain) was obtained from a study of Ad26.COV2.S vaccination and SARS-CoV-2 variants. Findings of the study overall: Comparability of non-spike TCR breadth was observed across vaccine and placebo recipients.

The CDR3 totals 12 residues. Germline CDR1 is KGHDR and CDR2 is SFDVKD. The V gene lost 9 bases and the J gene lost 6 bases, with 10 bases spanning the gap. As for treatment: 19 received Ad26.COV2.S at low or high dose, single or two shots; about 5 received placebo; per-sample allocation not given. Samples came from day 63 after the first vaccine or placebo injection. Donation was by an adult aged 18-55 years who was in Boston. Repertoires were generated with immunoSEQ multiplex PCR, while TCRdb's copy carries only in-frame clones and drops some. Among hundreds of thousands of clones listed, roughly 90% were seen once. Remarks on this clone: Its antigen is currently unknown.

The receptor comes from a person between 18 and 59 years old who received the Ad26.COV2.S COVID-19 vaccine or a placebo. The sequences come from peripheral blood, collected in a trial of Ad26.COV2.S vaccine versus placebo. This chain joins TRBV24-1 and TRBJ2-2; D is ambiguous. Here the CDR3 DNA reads TGTGCCACCGGATATGCCGCCGGGGAGCTGTTTTTT. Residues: CATGYAAGELFF.